This T cell receptor (beta chain) was identified in a study of Ad26.COV2.S vaccination and SARS-CoV-2 variants. The overall study: A COV1001 Ad26.COV2.S trial-arm participant provided the sample. Overall study findings and caveats: Placebo recipients and vaccine recipients were similar in non-spike TCR breadth. Breadth and depth estimates from TCRs may understate total T cell responses.

V gave up 0 bases and J gave up 7 bases, with 9 bases separating them. The CDR3 has 13 residues. Per the germline V gene, CDR1 is LGHDT and CDR2 is YNNKEL (reference sequence). The treatment here: 15 to 20 received Ad26.COV2.S at low or high dose, single or two shots; about 5 received placebo; per-sample allocation not given. Sampling took place 63 days after the first vaccine or placebo injection. On this clone: Its target is unknown.

The assay was immunoSEQ multiplex PCR, and TCRdb's table has in-frame clones only and misses some. The data contain 380,000 or so clones, 75% to 90% of them singletons. The specimen was peripheral blood, collected in a trial of Ad26.COV2.S vaccine versus placebo. The chain carries TRBV3-1 (or the pseudogene TRBV3-2) and TRBJ2-5; no clear D. The clonotype was recovered from a person between 18 and 65 years old who received the Ad26.COV2.S COVID-19 vaccine or a placebo. The DNA of the CDR3 is TGTGCCAGCAGCCAAGATAAGCAGACGACCCAGTACTTC. Amino acids: CASSQDKQTTQYF.